Listed below are T cell receptor beta chains from one sample, sequenced in a study of T cells after somatic rescue of genetic block. TCRdb keeps only in-frame clones here, not all; method: immunoSEQ multiplex PCR. The table lists just over 14,000 clones, about 70% of them singletons, with about 14% in the top ten. The specimen sequenced was peripheral blood mononuclear cells (PBMCs). The receptors stem from a boy under 18. Each CDR3 is given with its conserved first and last residue. The D gene is left open where the match is weak. Some rows have no size entry. The others give once, few or many, or a class for an expanded clone.

D gene	J gene	clone size	V gene	CDR3 protein	CDR3 DNA
-	TRBJ1-1	-	TRBV11-2	CASSLVPNMMPFF	TGTGCCAGCAGCTTAGTACCTAACATGATGCCTTTCTTT
-	TRBJ1-4	-	TRBV5-8	CASSFGSKGHEKLFF	TGTGCCAGCAGCTTTGGAAGTAAGGGCCACGAAAAACTGTTTTTT
TRBD1	TRBJ2-7	-	TRBV28	CASIAGTGNHEQYF	TGTGCCAGCATCGCCGGGACAGGGAACCACGAGCAGTACTTC
-	TRBJ2-2	few	TRBV2	CASSAWATYTGELFF	TGTGCCAGCAGTGCGTGGGCGACTTACACCGGGGAGCTGTTTTTT
-	TRBJ1-3	-	TRBV4-2	CASSLFGTSGNTIYF	TGTGCCAGCAGCTTGTTTGGAACCTCTGGAAACACCATATATTTT
-	TRBJ1-5	medium-sized	TRBV29-1	CSVRQGNQPQHF	TGCAGCGTTCGGCAGGGTAATCAGCCCCAGCATTTT
TRBD1	TRBJ1-2	once	TRBV9	CASKDAGGAGRGYTF	TGTGCCAGCAAAGACGCAGGGGGCGCGGGTAGAGGCTACACCTTC
TRBD1	TRBJ1-2	once	TRBV6-5	CASSASATGSYGYTF	TGTGCCAGCAGTGCCTCAGCGACAGGGTCCTATGGCTACACCTTC
-	TRBJ2-7	-	TRBV7-9	CASSSPWGYEQYF	TGTGCCAGCAGTTCCCCGTGGGGCTACGAGCAGTACTTC
-	TRBJ1-1	-	TRBV5-4	CAIPSWQLDTEAFF	TGTGCCATCCCCTCATGGCAGTTGGACACTGAAGCTTTCTTT
-	TRBJ2-7	-	TRBV5-1	CASSAPGSSYEQYF	TGCGCCAGCAGCGCCCCGGGTTCCTCCTACGAGCAGTACTTC
-	TRBJ2-7	few	TRBV19	CASSTSGVTYEQYF	TGTGCCAGTAGTACTTCCGGGGTTACCTACGAGCAGTACTTC
-	TRBJ1-2	-	TRBV4-1	CASSQEGFLANYGYTF	TGCGCCAGCAGCCAAGAGGGTTTCCTAGCTAACTATGGCTACACCTTC
TRBD2	TRBJ2-3	once	TRBV2	CASSRFGLANTDTQYF	TGTGCCAGCAGCAGATTTGGACTAGCGAACACAGATACGCAGTATTTT
-	TRBJ1-5	-	TRBV19	CASRQGDQPQHF	TGTGCCAGTAGACAGGGCGATCAGCCCCAGCATTTT
-	TRBJ2-1	-	TRBV28	CASSPNPAASYNEQFF	TGTGCCAGCAGTCCCAACCCGGCAGCCTCCTACAATGAGCAGTTCTTC
TRBD1	TRBJ2-7	-	TRBV4-1	CASSQDEGTGAYEQYF	TGCGCCAGCAGCCAAGATGAGGGGACAGGGGCCTACGAGCAGTACTTC
-	TRBJ2-7	-	TRBV9	CASSVGVGGYEQYF	TGTGCCAGCAGCGTGGGCGTCGGAGGCTACGAGCAGTACTTC
-	TRBJ2-7	-	TRBV18	CASSPAGMGYEQYF	TGTGCCAGCTCACCAGCAGGGATGGGATACGAGCAGTACTTC
-	TRBJ2-5	-	TRBV18	CASSRGQKETQYF	TGTGCCAGCTCACGAGGACAGAAAGAGACCCAGTACTTC
TRBD2	TRBJ2-1	-	TRBV7-3	CASSPHSWTSGSGEQFF	TGTGCCAGCAGCCCCCATTCGTGGACTAGCGGGAGTGGTGAGCAGTTCTTC